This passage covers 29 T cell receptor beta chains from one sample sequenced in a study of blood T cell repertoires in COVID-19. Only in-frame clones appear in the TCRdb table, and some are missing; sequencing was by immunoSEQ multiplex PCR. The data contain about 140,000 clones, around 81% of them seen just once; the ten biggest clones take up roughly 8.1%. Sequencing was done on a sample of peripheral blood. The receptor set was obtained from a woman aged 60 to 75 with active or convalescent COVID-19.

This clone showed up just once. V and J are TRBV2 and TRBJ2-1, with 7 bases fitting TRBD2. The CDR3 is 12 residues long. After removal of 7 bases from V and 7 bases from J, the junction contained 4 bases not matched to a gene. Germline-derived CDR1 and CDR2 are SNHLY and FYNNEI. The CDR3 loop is CASNRGGNEQFF. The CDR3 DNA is TGTGCCAGCAACCGCGGGGGTAATGAGCAGTTCTTC.

Here the CDR3 reads CSVQGASDTIYF. The CDR3 DNA reads as TGCAGCGTTCAGGGGGCCTCTGACACCATATATTTT. The rearrangement uses TRBV29-1 and TRBJ1-3; 8 bases map to TRBD1. Germline lookup yields CDR1 SQVTM and CDR2 ANQGSEA. V was pared by 5 bases and J by 8 bases, with 5 bases of the junction left unmatched. The CDR3 totals 12 residues.

In DNA form, the CDR3 reads TGTGCCAGCTCACCACCGCCGCAGGGAACCGACACCGGGGAGCTGTTTTTT. Amino acid sequence: CASSPPPQGTDTGELFF. J is TRBJ2-2 and V is TRBV18; D possibly corresponds to TRBD1 (5 bases). Trimming removed 0 bases at V and 3 bases at J, with 14 bases between. The CDR3 is made up of 17 amino acids. Germline-derived CDR1 and CDR2 are KGHSH and LQKENI.

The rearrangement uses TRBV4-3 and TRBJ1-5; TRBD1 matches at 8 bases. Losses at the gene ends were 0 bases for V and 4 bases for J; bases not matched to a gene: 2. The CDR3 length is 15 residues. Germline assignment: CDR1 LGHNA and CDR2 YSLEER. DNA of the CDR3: TGCGCCAGCAGCCAAGAGGACAGGGAGAATCAGCCCCAGCATTTT. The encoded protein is CASSQEDRENQPQHF.

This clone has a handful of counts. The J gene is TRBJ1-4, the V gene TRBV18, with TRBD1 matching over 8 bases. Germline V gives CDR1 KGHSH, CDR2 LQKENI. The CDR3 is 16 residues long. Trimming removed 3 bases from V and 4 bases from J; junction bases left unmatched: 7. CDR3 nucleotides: TGTGCCAGCTCACCGACCGACAGGGGAGATAATGAAAAACTGTTTTTT. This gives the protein CASSPTDRGDNEKLFF.

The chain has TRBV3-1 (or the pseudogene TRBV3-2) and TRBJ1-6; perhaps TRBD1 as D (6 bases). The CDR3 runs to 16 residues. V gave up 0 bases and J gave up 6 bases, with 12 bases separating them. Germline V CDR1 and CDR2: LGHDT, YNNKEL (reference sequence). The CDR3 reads CASSQEGAGVNSPLHF. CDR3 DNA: TGTGCCAGCAGCCAAGAAGGTGCAGGGGTTAATTCACCCCTCCACTTT.

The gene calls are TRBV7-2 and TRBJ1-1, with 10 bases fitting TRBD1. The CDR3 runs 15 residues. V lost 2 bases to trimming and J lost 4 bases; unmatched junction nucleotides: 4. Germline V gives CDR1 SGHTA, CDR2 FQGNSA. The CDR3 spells CASSLLGTGVTEAFF. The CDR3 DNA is TGTGCCAGCAGCTTACTGGGGACAGGGGTCACTGAAGCTTTCTTT.

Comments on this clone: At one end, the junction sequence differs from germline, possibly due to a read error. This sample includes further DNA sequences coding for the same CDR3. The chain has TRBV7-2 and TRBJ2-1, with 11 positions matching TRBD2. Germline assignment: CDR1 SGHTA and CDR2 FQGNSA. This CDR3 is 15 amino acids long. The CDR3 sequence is CASSLAGGPYNEQFF. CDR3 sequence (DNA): TGTGCCAGCAGCCTAGCGGGAGGCCCCTACAATGAGCAGTTCTTC.

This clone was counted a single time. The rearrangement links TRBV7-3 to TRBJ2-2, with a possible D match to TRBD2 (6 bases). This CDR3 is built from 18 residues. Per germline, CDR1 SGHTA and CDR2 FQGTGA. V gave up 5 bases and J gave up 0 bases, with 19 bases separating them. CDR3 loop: CASSQFGTGGTNTGELFF. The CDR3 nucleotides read TGTGCCAGCAGCCAATTCGGGACTGGTGGTACGAACACCGGGGAGCTGTTTTTT. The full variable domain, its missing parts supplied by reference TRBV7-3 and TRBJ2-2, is GAGVSQTPSNKVTEKGKYVELRCDPISGHTALYWYRQSLGQGPEFLIYFQGTGAADDSGLPNDRFFAVRPEGSVSTLKIQRTERGDSAVYLCASSQFGTGGTNTGELFFGEGSRLTVL.

The chain's CDR3 is CASSQGVSASTDTQYF. CDR3 bases: TGCGCCAGCAGCCAAGGGGTTAGCGCTAGCACAGATACGCAGTATTTT. The chain is built from TRBV4-3 and TRBJ2-3; perhaps TRBD2 as D (5 bases). Per germline, CDR1 LGHNA and CDR2 YSLEER. The CDR3 is 16 amino acids. V gave up 1 base and J gave up 0 bases, with 11 bases separating them.

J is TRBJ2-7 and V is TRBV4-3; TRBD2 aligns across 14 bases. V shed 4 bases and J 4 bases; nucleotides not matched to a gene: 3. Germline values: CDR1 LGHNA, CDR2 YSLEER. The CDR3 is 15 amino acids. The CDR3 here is CASSRGTSGSYEQYF. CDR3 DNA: TGCGCCAGCAGCCGGGGGACTAGCGGGAGTTACGAGCAGTACTTC.

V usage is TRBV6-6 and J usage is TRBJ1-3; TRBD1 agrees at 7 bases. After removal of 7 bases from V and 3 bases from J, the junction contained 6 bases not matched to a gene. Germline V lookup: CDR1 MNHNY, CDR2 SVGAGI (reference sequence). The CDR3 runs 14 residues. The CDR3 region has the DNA TGTGCCAGCACTAACAGGGGACTTGGAAACACCATATATTTT. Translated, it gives CASTNRGLGNTIYF.

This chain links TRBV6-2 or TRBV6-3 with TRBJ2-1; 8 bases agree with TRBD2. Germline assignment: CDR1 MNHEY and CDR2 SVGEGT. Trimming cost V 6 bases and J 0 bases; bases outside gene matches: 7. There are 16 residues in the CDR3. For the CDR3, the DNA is TGTGCCAGCAGCTCGACTAGCGCGAGCTCCTACAATGAGCAGTTCTTC. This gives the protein CASSSTSASSYNEQFF.

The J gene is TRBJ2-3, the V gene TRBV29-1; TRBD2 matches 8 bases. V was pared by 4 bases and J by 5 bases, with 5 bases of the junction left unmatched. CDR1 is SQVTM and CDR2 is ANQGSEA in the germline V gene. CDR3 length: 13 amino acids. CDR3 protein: CSVVGGAKDTQYF. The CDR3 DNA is TGCAGCGTTGTCGGGGGGGCAAAAGATACGCAGTATTTT.

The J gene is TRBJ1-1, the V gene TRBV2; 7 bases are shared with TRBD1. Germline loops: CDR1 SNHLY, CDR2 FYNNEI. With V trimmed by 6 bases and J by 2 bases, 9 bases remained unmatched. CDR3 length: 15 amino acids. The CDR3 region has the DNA TGTGCCAGCAGCGTACAGGGGCTTCCTAACACTGAAGCTTTCTTT. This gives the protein CASSVQGLPNTEAFF.

The CDR3 coding sequence is TGTGCCAGTCGCCCGGGACAGGGAATGGATGAGCAGTTCTTC. Amino acids: CASRPGQGMDEQFF. The chain employs TRBV19 and TRBJ2-1, with 9 bases matching TRBD1. This CDR3 region has 14 residues. The germline CDR1 and CDR2 sequences are LNHDA and SQIVND (reference sequence). V trimming: 8 bases; J trimming: 8 bases; junction bases outside the gene matches: 10.

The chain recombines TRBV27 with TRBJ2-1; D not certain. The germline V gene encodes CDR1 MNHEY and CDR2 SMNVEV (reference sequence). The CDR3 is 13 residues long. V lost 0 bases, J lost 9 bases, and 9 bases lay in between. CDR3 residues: CASSLSLIGEQFF. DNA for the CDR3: TGTGCCAGCAGTTTATCGTTGATCGGTGAGCAGTTCTTC.

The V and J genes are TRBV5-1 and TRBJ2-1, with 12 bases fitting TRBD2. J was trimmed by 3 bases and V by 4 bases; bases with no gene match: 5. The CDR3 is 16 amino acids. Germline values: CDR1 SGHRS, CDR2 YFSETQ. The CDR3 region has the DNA TGCGCCAGCAGCAGAGGGACTAGCGGGCGCTACAATGAGCAGTTCTTC. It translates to CASSRGTSGRYNEQFF. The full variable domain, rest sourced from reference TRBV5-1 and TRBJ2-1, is KAGVTQTPRYLIKTRGQQVTLSCSPISGHRSVSWYQQTPGQGLQFLFEYFSETQRNKGNFPGRFSGRQFSNSRSEMNVSTLELGDSALYLCASSRGTSGRYNEQFFGPGTRLTVL.

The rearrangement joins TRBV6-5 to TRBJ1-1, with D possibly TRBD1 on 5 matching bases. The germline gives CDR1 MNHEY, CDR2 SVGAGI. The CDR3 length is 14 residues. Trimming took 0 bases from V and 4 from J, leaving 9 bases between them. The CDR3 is CASSYSGGVTEAFF. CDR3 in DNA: TGTGCCAGCAGTTACTCCGGGGGGGTCACTGAAGCTTTCTTT.

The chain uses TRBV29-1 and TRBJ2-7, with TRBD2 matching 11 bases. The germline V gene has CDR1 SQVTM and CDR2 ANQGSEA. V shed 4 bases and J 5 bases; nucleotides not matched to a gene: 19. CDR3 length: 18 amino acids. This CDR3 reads CSVGASPDRLAGYHEQYF. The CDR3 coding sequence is TGCAGCGTTGGGGCGAGCCCCGACCGACTAGCGGGATACCACGAGCAGTACTTC.

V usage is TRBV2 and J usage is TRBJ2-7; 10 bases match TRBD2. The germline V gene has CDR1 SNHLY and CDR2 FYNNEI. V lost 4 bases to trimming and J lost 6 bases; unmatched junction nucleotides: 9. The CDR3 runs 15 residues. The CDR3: CASSAPAGGLVEQYF. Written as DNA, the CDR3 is TGTGCCAGCAGTGCCCCAGCGGGAGGGCTGGTCGAGCAGTACTTC.

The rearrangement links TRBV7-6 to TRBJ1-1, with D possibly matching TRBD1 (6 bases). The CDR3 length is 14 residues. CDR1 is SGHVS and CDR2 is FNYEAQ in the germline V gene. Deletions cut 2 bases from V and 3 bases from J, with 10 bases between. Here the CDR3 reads CASSLLQGYTEAFF. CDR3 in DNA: TGTGCCAGCAGCTTATTACAGGGTTACACTGAAGCTTTCTTT. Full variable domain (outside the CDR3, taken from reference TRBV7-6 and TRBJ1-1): GAGVSQSPRYKVTKRGQDVALRCDPISGHVSLYWYRQALGQGPEFLTYFNYEAQQDKSGLPNDRFSAERPEGSISTLTIQRTEQRDSAMYRCASSLLQGYTEAFFGQGTRLTVV.

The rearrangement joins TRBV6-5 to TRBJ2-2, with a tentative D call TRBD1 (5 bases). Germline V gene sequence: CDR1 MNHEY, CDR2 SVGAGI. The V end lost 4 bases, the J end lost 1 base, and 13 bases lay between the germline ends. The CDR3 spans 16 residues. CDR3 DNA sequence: TGTGCCAGCAGTTTACAGGCTCCGATGAACACCGGGGAGCTGTTTTTT. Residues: CASSLQAPMNTGELFF.

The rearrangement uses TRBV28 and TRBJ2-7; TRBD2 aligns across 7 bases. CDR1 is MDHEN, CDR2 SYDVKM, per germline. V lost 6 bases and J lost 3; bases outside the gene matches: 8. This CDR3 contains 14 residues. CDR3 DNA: TGTGCCAGCAGGACCGGGACTAAAAACTACGAGCAGTACTTC. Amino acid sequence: CASRTGTKNYEQYF.

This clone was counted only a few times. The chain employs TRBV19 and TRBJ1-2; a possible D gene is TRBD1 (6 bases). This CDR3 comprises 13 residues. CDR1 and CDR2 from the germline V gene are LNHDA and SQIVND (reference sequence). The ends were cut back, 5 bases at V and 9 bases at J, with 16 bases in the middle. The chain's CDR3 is CASSFPNRDRYTF. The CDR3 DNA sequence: TGTGCCAGTAGTTTCCCGAACAGGGATCGCTACACCTTC.

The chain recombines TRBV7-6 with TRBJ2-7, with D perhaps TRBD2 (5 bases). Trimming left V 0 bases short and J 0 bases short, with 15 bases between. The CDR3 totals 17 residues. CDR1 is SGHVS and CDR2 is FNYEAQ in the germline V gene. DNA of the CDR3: TGTGCCAGCAGCTTAGCGCTCTGGAGCGGTAACTCCTACGAGCAGTACTTC. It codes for CASSLALWSGNSYEQYF.

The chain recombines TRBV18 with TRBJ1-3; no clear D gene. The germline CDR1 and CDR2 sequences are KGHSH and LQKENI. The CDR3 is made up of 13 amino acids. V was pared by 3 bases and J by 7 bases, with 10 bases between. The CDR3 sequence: CASSPDMINTIYF. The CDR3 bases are TGTGCCAGCTCACCCGACATGATCAACACCATATATTTT.

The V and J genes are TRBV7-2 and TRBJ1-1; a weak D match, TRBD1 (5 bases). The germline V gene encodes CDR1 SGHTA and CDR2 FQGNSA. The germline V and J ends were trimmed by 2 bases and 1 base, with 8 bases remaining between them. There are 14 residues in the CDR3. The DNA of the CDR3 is TGTGCCAGCAGCTTATCAGGGTCGAACACTGAAGCTTTCTTT. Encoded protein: CASSLSGSNTEAFF.

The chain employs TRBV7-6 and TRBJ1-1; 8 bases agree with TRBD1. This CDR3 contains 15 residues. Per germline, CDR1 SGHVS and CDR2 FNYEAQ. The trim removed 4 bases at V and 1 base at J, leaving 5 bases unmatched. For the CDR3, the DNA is TGTGCCAGCAGCTCTCGGACAGGGAAGAACACTGAAGCTTTCTTT. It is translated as CASSSRTGKNTEAFF.